This entry describes one T cell receptor (beta chain). This entry belongs to a study of blood T cell repertoires in COVID-19. Profiling relied on immunoSEQ multiplex PCR, and the TCRdb table lists in-frame clones only, not all of them. The sample holds about 440,000 clones, roughly 85% seen once. Between the trimmed V and J ends, which lost 0 bases and 3 bases, there was a span of 12 bases. From germline, CDR1 is SGHDN and CDR2 FVKESK. The CDR3 runs to 16 residues. The specimen sequenced was PBMCs or T cells enriched from blood (not recorded which). This chain connects TRBV14 to TRBJ2-1, with a weak D call TRBD1 (5 bases). The source is a woman between 18 and 29 years old with acute COVID-19. The CDR3 sequence is CASSQDWGRYYNEQFF. The CDR3, as DNA: TGTGCCAGCAGCCAAGATTGGGGCCGATACTACAATGAGCAGTTCTTC.